The sequence of this TCR beta chain was determined in a study of T cell responses to AZD1222 COVID-19 vaccine. In the case of this clone: As yet, its antigen is unknown.

General study results and limits: With dominance at 160-218 and 743-854, vaccine-associated CD4 TCRs spanned spike.

This table comes from immunoSEQ multiplex PCR, and its TCRdb copy is limited to in-frame clones, with some not included. The sample includes 50,000 or so clones, 80% to 90% seen only once; the top ten take roughly 14%. This clonotype was obtained from an adult in good health. Here the sequenced sample was peripheral blood, taken on day 0 of AZD1222 vaccination.

The CDR3 spells CASSDLAGVSEQFF. CDR3 DNA: TGTGCCAGCAGTGACCTAGCGGGAGTTAGTGAGCAGTTCTTC. The chain is built from TRBV25-1 and TRBJ2-1; 10 positions agree with TRBD2. The CDR3 is 14 amino acids. The J segment lost 9 bases and the V segment lost 3 bases, leaving 5 bases of the junction unmatched. The germline V gene has CDR1 MGHDK and CDR2 SYGVNS.